This passage covers 25 T cell receptor beta chains from one sample sequenced in a study of T cell responses to AZD1222 COVID-19 vaccine. Measured with immunoSEQ multiplex PCR; TCRdb has only the in-frame clones, and not every one. The table records approximately 150,000 clones, 90% to 95% of them present only once. Sequences were derived from peripheral blood, sampled 28 days after the second AZD1222 dose. The receptors here all came from an adult who received the AZD1222 COVID-19 vaccine.

This chain uses TRBV5-5 with TRBJ2-7; D not certain. The CDR3 extends over 13 amino acids. Trimming removed 4 bases from V and 3 bases from J, with 11 bases in between. Germline CDR1 SGHKS, CDR2 YYEKEE (reference sequence). Here the CDR3 reads CASSPIGDYEQYF. The CDR3 DNA reads TGTGCCAGCAGCCCTATTGGGGACTACGAGCAGTACTTC.

In the case of this clone: The same CDR3 is also encoded by other DNA sequences in this sample. The gene calls are TRBV5-1 and TRBJ2-2; D not certain. The CDR3 loop spans 14 amino acids. Per the germline V gene, CDR1 is SGHRS and CDR2 is YFSETQ. V shed 2 bases and J shed 1 base, with 6 bases lying between them. The CDR3 region has the DNA TGCGCCAGCAGCTTACGTCAGAACACCGGGGAGCTGTTTTTT. It yields the protein CASSLRQNTGELFF.

The chain employs TRBV12-3 or TRBV12-4 and TRBJ1-2; D uncertain. V lost 6 bases and J 8 bases, leaving 13 bases between the germline ends. The CDR3 totals 12 residues. The CDR3 DNA follows: TGTGCCAGCAGAGAAGGAGGTCGCGGCTACACCTTC. Protein: CASREGGRGYTF.

The chain combines TRBV10-3 with TRBJ2-1; no clear D. V was trimmed by 2 bases and J by 8 bases, leaving 10 bases between them. CDR1 ENHRY and CDR2 SYGVKD come from the germline V gene. The CDR3 length is 13 residues. This chain's CDR3 is CAISEVRAYEQFF. The CDR3 nucleotides are TGTGCCATCAGTGAGGTTAGGGCCTATGAGCAGTTCTTC.

The chain carries TRBV11-2 and TRBJ1-2; no clear D. Per germline, CDR1 SGHAT and CDR2 FQNNGV. The CDR3 length is 17 residues. Trimming shortened V by 2 bases and J by 5 bases, and 21 bases separated the two germline ends. In DNA, the CDR3 is TGTGCCAGCAGCTTAAGGTCGTGGCGGAGCCTCTTTTATGGCTACACCTTC. Encoded protein: CASSLRSWRSLFYGYTF. Full variable domain (rest looked up from reference TRBV11-2 and TRBJ1-2): EAGVAQSPRYKIIEKRQSVAFWCNPISGHATLYWYQQILGQGPKLLIQFQNNGVVDDSQLPKDRFSAERLKGVDSTLKIQPAKLEDSAVYLCASSLRSWRSLFYGYTFGSGTRLTVV.

The rearrangement uses TRBV5-1 and TRBJ1-1; perhaps TRBD1 as D (6 bases). Germline V gene lookup returns CDR1 SGHRS and CDR2 YFSETQ. The CDR3 sequence is 14 residues long. The V and J ends lost 4 bases and 1 base respectively, with 11 bases between them. This chain's CDR3 is CASSLMDRNTEAFF. In DNA, the CDR3 is TGCGCCAGCAGCCTGATGGACAGGAACACTGAAGCTTTCTTT.

The V call is TRBV9, the J call TRBJ2-3; D gene uncertain. CDR3 size: 17 residues. V was cut by 3 bases and J by 1 base, with 18 bases left in between. CDR1 SGDLS and CDR2 YYNGEE come from the germline V gene. The CDR3 loop reads CASSETRSTRGTDTQYF. The CDR3 nucleotides are TGTGCCAGCAGCGAGACACGCAGTACCCGGGGCACAGATACGCAGTATTTT.

This chain uses TRBV5-1 with TRBJ1-1; D gene unclear. Between the trimmed V and J ends, which lost 4 bases and 3 bases, there was a span of 13 bases. Germline values: CDR1 SGHRS, CDR2 YFSETQ. The CDR3 loop spans 14 amino acids. CDR3 nucleotides: TGCGCCAGCAGCCCGCGAATACGCGACACTGAAGCTTTCTTT. Its protein product is CASSPRIRDTEAFF.

This chain uses TRBV27 with TRBJ1-2; the D gene is possibly TRBD1 (6 bases). The CDR3 spans 14 residues. Deletions cut 5 bases from V and 3 bases from J, with 13 bases between. Germline assignment: CDR1 MNHEY and CDR2 SMNVEV (reference sequence). Here the CDR3 reads CASSHNRVDYGYTF. CDR3 bases: TGTGCCAGCAGTCACAACAGGGTGGACTATGGCTACACCTTC.

The chain recombines TRBV18 with TRBJ1-2, with D hard to call. V lost 3 bases and J lost 1, with 15 bases in between. The CDR3 is 16 amino acids. From germline, CDR1 is KGHSH and CDR2 LQKENI. CDR3 nucleotides: TGTGCCAGCTCACCTGGAGCACCGGGGAATAACTATGGCTACACCTTC. Translation: CASSPGAPGNNYGYTF.

This chain links TRBV4-3 with TRBJ1-2, with unresolved D. Germline V CDR1 and CDR2: LGHNA, YSLEER. This CDR3 comprises 15 residues. Between the trimmed V and J ends, which lost 0 bases and 0 bases, there was a span of 8 bases. DNA of the CDR3: TGCGCCAGCAGCCAAGAAATTCAGACTAACTATGGCTACACCTTC. This encodes CASSQEIQTNYGYTF.

This chain joins TRBV29-1 and TRBJ2-5, with TRBD2 matching 7 bases. The junction had 12 bases not matched to a gene; V was cut back by 3 bases and J by 5 bases. Germline CDR1 is SQVTM and CDR2 is ANQGSEA. This CDR3 has 15 residues. CDR3: CSVDGLAAPYETQYF. The DNA of the CDR3 is TGCAGCGTTGATGGGCTAGCGGCCCCTTACGAGACCCAGTACTTC.

The chain combines TRBV7-8 with TRBJ2-3, with 13 bases fitting TRBD2. This CDR3 contains 18 residues. J lost 0 bases, V lost 5 bases, and 8 bases had no gene match. CDR1 and CDR2 (germline): SGHVS, FQNEAQ. The CDR3 here is CASSPRTSGGTSTDTQYF. The CDR3 region has the DNA TGTGCCAGCAGCCCACGGACTAGCGGGGGAACGAGCACAGATACGCAGTATTTT.

This clone was recorded only once. The J gene is TRBJ2-1, the V gene TRBV7-3; possibly TRBD1 for D (6 bases). CDR1 and CDR2 (germline): SGHTA, FQGTGA. V lost 3 bases, J lost 7 bases, and 7 bases lay in between. The CDR3 spans 12 residues. CDR3 DNA sequence: TGTGCCAGCAGCTTCCAGGGGAATGAGCAGTTCTTC. Translated: CASSFQGNEQFF.

This rearrangement joins TRBV29-1 to TRBJ1-1, with 10 bases fitting TRBD1. This CDR3 spans 11 amino acids. The J segment lost 5 bases and the V segment lost 6 bases, leaving 0 bases of the junction unmatched. The germline V gene encodes CDR1 SQVTM and CDR2 ANQGSEA. The CDR3 coding sequence is TGCAGCGTGGGACAGGGGACTGAAGCTTTCTTT. As protein: CSVGQGTEAFF.

The chain has TRBV28 and TRBJ2-4, with a possible D match to TRBD2 (5 bases). In germline, CDR1 is MDHEN, CDR2 SYDVKM. V gave up 1 base and J gave up 4 bases, with 14 bases separating them. This CDR3 comprises 16 residues. This chain's CDR3 is CASSLLGDLTKNIQYF. The CDR3 DNA follows: TGTGCCAGCAGTTTATTGGGAGACTTAACGAAAAACATTCAGTACTTC.

The chain joins TRBV3-1 (or the pseudogene TRBV3-2) to TRBJ2-2; no definite D call. Germline V gene lookup returns CDR1 LGHDT and CDR2 YNNKEL (reference sequence). This CDR3 comprises 14 residues. V lost 0 bases to trimming and J lost 6 bases, with 8 bases between them. CDR3 in amino acids: CASSQDPLAGELFF. For the CDR3, the DNA is TGTGCCAGCAGCCAAGATCCTCTGGCCGGGGAGCTGTTTTTT.

This chain uses TRBV2 with TRBJ2-7; a possible D gene is TRBD1 (5 bases). The CDR3 covers 16 residues. CDR1 and CDR2 from the germline V gene are SNHLY and FYNNEI. Between the trimmed V and J ends, which lost 6 bases and 2 bases, there was a span of 20 bases. The CDR3 nucleotides read TGTGCCAGCAGGTACCATGAGACAGATCTAGCCTACGAGCAGTACTTC. It encodes CASRYHETDLAYEQYF.

The rearrangement links TRBV6-2 or TRBV6-3 to TRBJ2-5; no clear D. Trimming removed 2 bases from V and 5 bases from J, with 9 bases in between. CDR1 is MNHEY and CDR2 is SVGEGT in the germline V gene. CDR3 length: 13 residues. The CDR3, as DNA: TGTGCCAGCAGTTACGGGTCCCCGGAGACCCAGTACTTC. Translated: CASSYGSPETQYF.

The chain recombines TRBV5-1 with TRBJ1-3; no reliable D call. The V end lost 0 bases, the J end lost 0 bases, and 19 bases lay between the germline ends. Germline V lookup: CDR1 SGHRS, CDR2 YFSETQ. This CDR3 has 19 amino acids. DNA for the CDR3: TGCGCCAGCAGCTTGGACCCGGCTTTTACCTTCAGCTCTGGAAACACCATATATTTT. Translating it yields CASSLDPAFTFSSGNTIYF.

The sample holds one count of this clone. This chain joins TRBV6-2 or TRBV6-3 and TRBJ2-5; D call uncertain. The V end lost 6 bases, the J end lost 2 bases, and 10 bases lay between the germline ends. Germline CDR1 and CDR2: MNHEY and SVGEGT. The CDR3 length is 13 residues. CDR3 DNA: TGTGCCAGCAGCCCCGGACCACAAGAGACCCAGTACTTC. Translation gives CASSPGPQETQYF.

V gene TRBV7-9 combines with J gene TRBJ1-1; no firm D call. The CDR3 spans 14 residues. The germline CDR1 and CDR2 sequences are SEHNR and FQNEAQ (reference sequence). V dropped 2 bases and J dropped 0 bases, with 7 bases sitting between them. The DNA of the CDR3 is TGTGCCAGCAGCTTATCCAGCCTGAACACTGAAGCTTTCTTT. Protein product: CASSLSSLNTEAFF.

The chain carries TRBV12-3 or TRBV12-4 and TRBJ1-2, with D unclear. This CDR3 comprises 12 residues. V was clipped by 5 bases and J by 4 bases, with 8 bases between them. The CDR3 coding sequence is TGTGCCAGCAGTCGACGGATCTATGGCTACACCTTC. Translated: CASSRRIYGYTF.

The chain joins TRBV27 to TRBJ1-5; D is uncertain. CDR3 length: 10 amino acids. Per germline, CDR1 MNHEY and CDR2 SMNVEV (reference sequence). V was clipped by 8 bases and J by 4 bases, with 3 bases between them. In DNA form, the CDR3 reads TGTGCCAGCGGTAATCAGCCCCAGCATTTT. Its translation: CASGNQPQHF.

The chain is built from TRBV10-3 and TRBJ2-1; 10 positions match TRBD2. V lost 4 bases and J lost 7; bases outside the gene matches: 4. The CDR3 is made up of 14 amino acids. In germline, CDR1 is ENHRY, CDR2 SYGVKD. In DNA form, the CDR3 reads TGTGCCATCAGTGTAGCGGGAGGCCAAAATGAGCAGTTCTTC. Translating it yields CAISVAGGQNEQFF.